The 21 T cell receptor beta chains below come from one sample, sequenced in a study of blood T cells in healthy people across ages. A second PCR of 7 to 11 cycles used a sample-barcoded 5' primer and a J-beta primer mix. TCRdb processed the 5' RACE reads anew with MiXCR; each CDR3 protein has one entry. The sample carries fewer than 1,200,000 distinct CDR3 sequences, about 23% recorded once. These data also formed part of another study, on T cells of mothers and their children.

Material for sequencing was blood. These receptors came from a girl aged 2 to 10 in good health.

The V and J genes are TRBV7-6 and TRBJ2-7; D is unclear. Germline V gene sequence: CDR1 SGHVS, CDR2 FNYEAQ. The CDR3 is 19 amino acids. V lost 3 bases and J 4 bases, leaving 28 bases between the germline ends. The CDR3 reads CASSLTSDHSKALKYEQYF. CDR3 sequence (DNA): TGTGCCAGCAGCTTGACTTCGGATCATAGTAAGGCGCTGAAGTACGAGCAGTACTTC.

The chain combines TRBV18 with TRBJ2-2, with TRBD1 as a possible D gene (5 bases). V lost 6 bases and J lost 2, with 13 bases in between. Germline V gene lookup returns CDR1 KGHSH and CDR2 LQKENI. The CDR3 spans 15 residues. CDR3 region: CASSGDRSNTGELFF. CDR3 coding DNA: TGTGCCAGCTCCGGCGACAGATCCAACACCGGGGAGCTGTTTTTT.

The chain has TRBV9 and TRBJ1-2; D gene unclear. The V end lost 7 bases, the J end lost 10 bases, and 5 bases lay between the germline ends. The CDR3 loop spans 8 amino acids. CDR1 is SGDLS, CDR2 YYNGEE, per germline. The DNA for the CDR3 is TGTGCCAGCCTCCTCTACACCTTC. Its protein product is CASLLYTF. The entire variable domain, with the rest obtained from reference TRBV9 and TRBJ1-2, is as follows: DSGVTQTPKHLITATGQRVTLRCSPRSGDLSVYWYQQSLDQGLQFLIQYYNGEERAKGNILERFSAQQFPDLHSELNLSSLELGDSALYFCASLLYTFGSGTRLTVV.

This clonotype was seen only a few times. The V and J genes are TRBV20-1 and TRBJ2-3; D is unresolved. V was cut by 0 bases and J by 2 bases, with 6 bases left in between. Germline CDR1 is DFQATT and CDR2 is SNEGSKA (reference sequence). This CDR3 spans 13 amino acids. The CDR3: CSARDGVTDTQYF. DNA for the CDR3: TGCAGTGCTAGAGACGGAGTCACAGATACGCAGTATTTT.

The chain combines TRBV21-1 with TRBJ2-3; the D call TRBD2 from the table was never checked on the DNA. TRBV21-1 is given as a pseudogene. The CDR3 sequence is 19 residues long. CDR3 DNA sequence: TGTGCCAGCAGCAAAGAGGATCTAGCGGGAGGAAGGCCCACAGATACGCAGTATTTT. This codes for CASSKEDLAGGRPTDTQYF.

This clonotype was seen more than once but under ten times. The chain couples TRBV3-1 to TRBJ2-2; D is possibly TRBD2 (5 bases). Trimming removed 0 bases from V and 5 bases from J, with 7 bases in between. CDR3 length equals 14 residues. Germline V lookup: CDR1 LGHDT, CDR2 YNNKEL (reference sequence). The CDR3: CASSQDEGTGELFF. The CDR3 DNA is TGTGCCAGCAGCCAAGACGAGGGAACCGGGGAGCTGTTTTTT.

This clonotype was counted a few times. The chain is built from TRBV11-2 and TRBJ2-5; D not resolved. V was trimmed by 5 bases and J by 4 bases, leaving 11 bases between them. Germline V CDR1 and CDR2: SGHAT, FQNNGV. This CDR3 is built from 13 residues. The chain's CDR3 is CASSPDMAETQYF. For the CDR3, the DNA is TGTGCCAGCAGCCCCGACATGGCAGAGACCCAGTACTTC.

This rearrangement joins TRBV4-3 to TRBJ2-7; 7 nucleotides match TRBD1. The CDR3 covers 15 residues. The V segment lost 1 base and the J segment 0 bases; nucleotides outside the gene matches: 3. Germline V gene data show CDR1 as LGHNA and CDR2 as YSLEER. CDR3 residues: CASSQVPGGSYEQYF. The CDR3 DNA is TGCGCCAGCAGCCAAGTGCCAGGGGGCTCCTACGAGCAGTACTTC.

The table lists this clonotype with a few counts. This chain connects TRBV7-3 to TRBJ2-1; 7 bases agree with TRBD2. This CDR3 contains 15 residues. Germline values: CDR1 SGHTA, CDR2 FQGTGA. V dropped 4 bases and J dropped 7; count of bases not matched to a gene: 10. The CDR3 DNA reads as TGTGCCAGCAGCTCACCCGCATCGGGGGGAAATGAGCAGTTCTTC. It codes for CASSSPASGGNEQFF.

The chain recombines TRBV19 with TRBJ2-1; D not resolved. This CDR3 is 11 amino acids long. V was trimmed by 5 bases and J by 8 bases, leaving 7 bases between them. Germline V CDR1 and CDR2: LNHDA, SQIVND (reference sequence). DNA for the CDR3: TGTGCCAGTAGTTCACTACATGAGCAGTTCTTC. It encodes CASSSLHEQFF.

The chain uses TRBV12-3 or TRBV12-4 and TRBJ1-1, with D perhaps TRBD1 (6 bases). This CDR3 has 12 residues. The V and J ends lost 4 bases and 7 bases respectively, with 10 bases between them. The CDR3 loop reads CASSSKGGEAFF. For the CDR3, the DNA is TGTGCCAGCAGTTCAAAAGGGGGTGAAGCTTTCTTT.

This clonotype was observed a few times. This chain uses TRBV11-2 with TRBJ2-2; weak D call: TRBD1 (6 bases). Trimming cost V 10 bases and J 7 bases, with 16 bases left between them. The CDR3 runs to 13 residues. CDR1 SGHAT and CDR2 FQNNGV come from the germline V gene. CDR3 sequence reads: CANTTLGGGELFF. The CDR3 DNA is TGTGCCAACACCACCCTAGGGGGCGGGGAGCTGTTTTTT.

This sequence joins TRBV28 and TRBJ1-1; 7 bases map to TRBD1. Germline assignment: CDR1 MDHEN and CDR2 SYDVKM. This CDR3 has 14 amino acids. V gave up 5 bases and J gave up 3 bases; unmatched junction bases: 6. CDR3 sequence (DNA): TGTGCCAGCAGTCGAGGGGGCGAGGACACTGAAGCTTTCTTT. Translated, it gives CASSRGGEDTEAFF. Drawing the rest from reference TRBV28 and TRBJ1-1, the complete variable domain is DVKVTQSSRYLVKRTGEKVFLECVQDMDHENMFWYRQDPGLGLRLIYFSYDVKMKEKGDIPEGYSVSREKKERFSLILESASTNQTSMYLCASSRGGEDTEAFFGQGTRLTVV.

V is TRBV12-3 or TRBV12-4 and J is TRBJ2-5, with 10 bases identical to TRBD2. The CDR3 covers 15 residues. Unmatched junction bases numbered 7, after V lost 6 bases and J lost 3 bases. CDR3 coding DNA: TGTGCCAGCAGCGCCGTAGCGGGAGGCAAAGAGACCCAGTACTTC. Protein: CASSAVAGGKETQYF.

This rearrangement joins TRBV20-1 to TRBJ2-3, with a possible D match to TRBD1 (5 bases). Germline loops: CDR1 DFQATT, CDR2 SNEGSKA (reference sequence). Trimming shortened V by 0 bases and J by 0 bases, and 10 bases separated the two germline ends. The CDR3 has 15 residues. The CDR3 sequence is CSARDLAGSTDTQYF. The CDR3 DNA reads TGCAGTGCTAGAGATCTGGCAGGGAGCACAGATACGCAGTATTTT.

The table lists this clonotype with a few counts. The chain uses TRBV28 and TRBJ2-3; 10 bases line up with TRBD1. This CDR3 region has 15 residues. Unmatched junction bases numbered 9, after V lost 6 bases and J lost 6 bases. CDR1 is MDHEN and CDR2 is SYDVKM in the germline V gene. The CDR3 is CASSQGQGSLDTQYF. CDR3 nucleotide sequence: TGTGCCAGCAGCCAGGGACAGGGGTCCCTCGATACGCAGTATTTT.

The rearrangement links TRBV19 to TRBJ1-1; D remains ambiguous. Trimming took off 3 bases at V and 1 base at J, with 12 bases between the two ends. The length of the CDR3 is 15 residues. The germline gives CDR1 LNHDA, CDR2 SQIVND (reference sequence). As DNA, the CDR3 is TGTGCCAGTAGTATTAGTGGCTCCAAGAACACTGAAGCTTTCTTT. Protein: CASSISGSKNTEAFF.

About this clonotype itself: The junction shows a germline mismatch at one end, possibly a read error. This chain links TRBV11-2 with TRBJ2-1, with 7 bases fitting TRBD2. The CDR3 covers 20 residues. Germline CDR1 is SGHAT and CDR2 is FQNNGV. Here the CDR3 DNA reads TGTGCCAGCAGCTTAGTTATTATTAAATTAGCTAGCGGAGACTACAATGAGCAGCTCTTC. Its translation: CASSLVIIKLASGDYNEQLF.

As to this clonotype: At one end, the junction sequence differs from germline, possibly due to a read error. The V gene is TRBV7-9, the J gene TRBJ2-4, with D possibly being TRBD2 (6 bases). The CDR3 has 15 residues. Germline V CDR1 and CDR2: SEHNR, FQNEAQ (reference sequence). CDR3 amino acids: CASSSLLASKDIQHF. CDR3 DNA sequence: TGTGCCAGCAGCTCCTTACTAGCTTCCAAGGACATTCAGCACTTC. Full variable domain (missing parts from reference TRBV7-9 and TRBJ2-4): DTGVSQNPRHKITKRGQNVTFRCDPISEHNRLYWYRQTLGQGPEFLTYFQNEAQLEKSRLLSDRFSAERPKGSFSTLEIQRTEQGDSAMYLCASSSLLASKDIQHFGAGTRLSVL.

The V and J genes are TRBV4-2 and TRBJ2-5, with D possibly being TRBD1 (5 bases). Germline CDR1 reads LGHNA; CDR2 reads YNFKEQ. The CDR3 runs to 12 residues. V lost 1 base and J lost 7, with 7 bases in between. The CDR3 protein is CASSQVQGTQYF. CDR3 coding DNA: TGTGCCAGCAGCCAAGTCCAGGGGACCCAGTACTTC.

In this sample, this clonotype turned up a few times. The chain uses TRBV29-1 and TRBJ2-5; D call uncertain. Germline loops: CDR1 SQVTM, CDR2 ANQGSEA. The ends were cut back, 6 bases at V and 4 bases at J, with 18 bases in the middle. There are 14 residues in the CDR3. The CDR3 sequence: CSVRPTDITETQYF. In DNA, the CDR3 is TGCAGCGTCCGACCCACTGACATAACAGAGACCCAGTACTTC.